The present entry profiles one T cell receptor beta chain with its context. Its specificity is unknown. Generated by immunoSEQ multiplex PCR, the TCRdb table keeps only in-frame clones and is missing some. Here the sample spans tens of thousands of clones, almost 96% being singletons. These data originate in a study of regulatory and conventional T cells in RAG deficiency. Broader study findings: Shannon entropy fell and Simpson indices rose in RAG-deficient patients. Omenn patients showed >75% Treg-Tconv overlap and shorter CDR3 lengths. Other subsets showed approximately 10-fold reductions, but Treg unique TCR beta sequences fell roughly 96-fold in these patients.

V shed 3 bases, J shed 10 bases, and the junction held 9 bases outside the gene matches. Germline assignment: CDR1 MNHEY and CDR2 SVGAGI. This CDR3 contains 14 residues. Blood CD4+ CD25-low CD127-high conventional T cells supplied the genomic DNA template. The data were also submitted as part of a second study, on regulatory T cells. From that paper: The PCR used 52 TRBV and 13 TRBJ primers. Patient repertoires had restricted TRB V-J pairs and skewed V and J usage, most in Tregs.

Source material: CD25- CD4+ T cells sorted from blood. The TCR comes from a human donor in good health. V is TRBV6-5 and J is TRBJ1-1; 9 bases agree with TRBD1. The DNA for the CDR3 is TGTGCCAGCAGTTATACCGGGGACAGGGATCTAGCTTTCTTT. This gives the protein CASSYTGDRDLAFF.